The entry below describes one T cell receptor (beta chain). What it binds is not known. This sample is part of a study of CD8 T cells in Susac syndrome. Study as a whole: Intravenous immunoglobulin alone or corticosteroids were being given to patients with Susac syndrome at blood draw, unless they were therapy-naive. Study-level findings and limits: In total CD8+ repertoires, some 17 Susac-specific public clones were found, and in CD8+ TEMRA repertoires, roughly 5 were found. In TEMRA cells and active patients, CD8+ clonal expansion in Susac reached its peak.

Random-hexamer reverse transcription was applied to roughly 0.5 to 1 ug RNA. immunoSEQ multiplex PCR amplified TCR beta CDR3 across 54 Vbeta, 13 Jbeta. TCRdb re-called the immunoSEQ multiplex PCR reads through MiXCR, storing one row per CDR3 protein. Of around 100,000 distinct CDR3 sequences detected, 95% appear once; the ten largest clones hold around 0.3%. Germline CDR1 and CDR2: MGHDK and SYGVNS. Trimming shortened V by 1 base and J by 7 bases, and 8 bases separated the two germline ends. The length of the CDR3 is 12 residues. The sequence was obtained from a human donor with Susac syndrome. Sequences were obtained from CD8+ T cells from PBMCs. The chain couples TRBV25-1 to TRBJ2-7; D call uncertain. DNA for the CDR3: TGTGCCAGCAGTGAATCCCCGAGGGAGCAGTACTTC. This gives the protein CASSESPREQYF.